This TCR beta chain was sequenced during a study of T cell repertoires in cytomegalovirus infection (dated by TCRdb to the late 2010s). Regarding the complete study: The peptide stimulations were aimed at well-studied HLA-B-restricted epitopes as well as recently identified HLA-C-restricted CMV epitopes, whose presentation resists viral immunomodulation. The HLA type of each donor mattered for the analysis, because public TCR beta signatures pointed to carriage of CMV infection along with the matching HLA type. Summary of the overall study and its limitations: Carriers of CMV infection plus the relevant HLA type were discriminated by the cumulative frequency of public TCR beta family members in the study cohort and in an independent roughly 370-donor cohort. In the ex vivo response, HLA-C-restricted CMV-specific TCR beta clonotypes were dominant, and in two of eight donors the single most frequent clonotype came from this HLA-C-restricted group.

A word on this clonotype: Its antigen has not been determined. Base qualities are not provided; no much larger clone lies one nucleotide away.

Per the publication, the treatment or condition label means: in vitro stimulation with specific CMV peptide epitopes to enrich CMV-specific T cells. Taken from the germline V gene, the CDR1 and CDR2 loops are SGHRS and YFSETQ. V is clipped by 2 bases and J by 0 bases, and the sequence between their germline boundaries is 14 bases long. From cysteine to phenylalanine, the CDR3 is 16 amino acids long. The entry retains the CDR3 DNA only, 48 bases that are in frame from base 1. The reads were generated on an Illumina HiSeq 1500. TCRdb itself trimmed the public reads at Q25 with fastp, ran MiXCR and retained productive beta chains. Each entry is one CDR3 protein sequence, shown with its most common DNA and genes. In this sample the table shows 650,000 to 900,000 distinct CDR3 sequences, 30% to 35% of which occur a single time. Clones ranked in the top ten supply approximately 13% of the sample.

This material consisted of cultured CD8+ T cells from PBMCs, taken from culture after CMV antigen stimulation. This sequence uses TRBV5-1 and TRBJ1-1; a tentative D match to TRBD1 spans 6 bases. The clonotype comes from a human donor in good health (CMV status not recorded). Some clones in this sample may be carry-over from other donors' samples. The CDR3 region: CASSFNLRDMNTEAFF. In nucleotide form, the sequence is TGCGCCAGCAGCTTTAACCTCAGGGACATGAACACTGAAGCTTTCTTT.